Included here is one T cell receptor (beta chain) sequence, with context. Repertoires were generated with immunoSEQ multiplex PCR, while TCRdb's copy carries only in-frame clones and drops some. Among about 130,000 clones listed, roughly 90% were seen once. The data stem from a study of control samples from healthy donors and cancer patients. The V end lost 3 bases, the J end lost 7 bases, and 9 bases lay between the germline ends. Germline-derived CDR1 and CDR2 are SGHTA and FQGNSA. The CDR3 is 12 residues long. The receptor's source is a man younger than 30 in good health. The V call is TRBV7-2, the J call TRBJ2-5; D gene ambiguous. The specimen sequenced was blood. This CDR3 is CASSFPGVTQYF. In DNA form, the CDR3 reads TGTGCCAGCAGCTTCCCAGGAGTGACCCAGTACTTC.